This T cell receptor (beta chain) was sequenced for a study of OX40 agonist ivuxolimab in advanced cancers. On the study more broadly: Earlier treatment with anti-PD-1, anti-PD-L1 or anti-CTLA-4 was permitted, and 35% to 45% had received some. Study conclusions and caveats: Blood T cells, both CD4+ and CD8+, expanded clonally by week 6 at 0.1 to 3.0 mg/kg. Antigen targets of the expanded peripheral T cells went undetermined.

As to this clone: The antigen remains unidentified.

Repertoires were generated with immunoSEQ multiplex PCR, while TCRdb's copy carries only in-frame clones and drops some. The sample has about 74,000 clones; roughly 88% are singletons. Drawing of blood for sampling happened at baseline, at cycle 4 day 1, and at cycle 7 day 1. The CDR3 covers 14 residues. J gave up 7 bases and V 8 bases, and 9 bases lay outside the gene matches. Germline V gene data show CDR1 as SGDLS and CDR2 as YYNGEE. This receptor was obtained from an adult with an advanced solid tumor such as melanoma, head and neck, liver or kidney cancer. The sample consisted of CD4+ or CD8+ T cells sorted from blood, taken in a trial of the OX40 agonist ivuxolimab. This rearrangement joins TRBV9 to TRBJ1-6, with TRBD1 matching 7 bases. CDR3 sequence: CASGRQGANSPLHF. The DNA of the CDR3 is TGTGCCAGTGGTCGACAGGGAGCCAATTCACCCCTCCACTTT.